Ten or more counts support the clone carrying this TCR beta chain. This sample was taken from a study of human T cells and chemical hapten exposure. Time point specified: healthy volunteer bleed at 2 weeks. Extraction yielded total RNA from whole blood (unfractionated). Trimming cost V 1 base and J 4 bases, with 11 bases left between them. Looked up from germline, CDR1 is LGHDT and CDR2 is YNNKEL (reference sequence). The CDR3 contains 15 residues. TCRdb ran MiXCR on the RACE reads and lists one entry per CDR3 protein. The sample includes tens of thousands of distinct CDR3 sequences, 3.5% to 4.5% of them seen just once.

The rearrangement joins TRBV3-1 to TRBJ2-1, with D hard to call. The sequencing input was whole blood. This receptor was obtained from a female donor in good health. Some clones in this sample may be carry-over from other donors' samples. This CDR3 is CASSQGSAIYNEQFF. CDR3 nucleotides: TGTGCCAGCAGCCAAGGGTCGGCCATTTACAATGAGCAGTTCTTC.